This TCR beta chain was recorded in a study of shared clonotypes between healthy human individuals. Overall study: There were three CD4 naive, three CD4 memory, two CD8 naive and one CD8 memory plates per donor.

CD4+ cells underwent separation, giving CD45RA+ naive and CD45RA-negative memory subsets. This CDR3 spans 15 amino acids. CDR1 is SEHNR and CDR2 is FQNEAQ in the germline V gene (reference sequence). Regarding the study as a whole: Richness estimates generally favored naive over memory subsets.

Comment on this clone: What it recognizes is unknown. One end of the junction does not line up with germline, which may come from a read error.

Generated by immunoSEQ multiplex PCR, the TCRdb table keeps only in-frame clones and is missing some. The sample consists of about 360,000 clones, 70% to 75% of them appearing once. V gene TRBV7-9 combines with J gene TRBJ1-4; weak D call: TRBD1 (6 bases). The sequenced sample consisted of memory CD4+ T cells sorted from blood. Specified subset: CD45RA-negative fraction. This sequence was found in a man aged 25 to 40 in good health. CDR3 bases: TGTGTCAGCAGCTATGGGACAACAACTAATGAAAAACTGTTTTTT. As protein: CVSSYGTTTNEKLFF.